The 21 T cell receptor beta chains presented below share a single source sample, sequenced in a study of PD-L1 blockade in urothelial cancer (dated by TCRdb to 2016 to 2017). Libraries were constructed by the immunoSEQ multiplex PCR assay. Entries here come from immuneACCESS through TCRdb and include only in-frame sequences with V and J called. Some clones fail to appear in such tables; in the studies checked, an unresolved V gene covers under half of the shortfall, and the cause of the remainder is unknown. The sample profile shows about 48,000 clones; roughly 80% of them were found once. The ten largest account for 8.8% of the sample. Read against the paper, the sample's time point label means: peripheral blood 6 weeks after treatment start. The sample consisted of PBMCs, taken around atezolizumab (anti-PD-L1) treatment. The receptors here all came from a man between 65 and 85 years old with urothelial cancer.

The V and J genes are TRBV29-1 and TRBJ2-1; the match to TRBD1 covers 8 bases. There are 14 residues in the CDR3. Looked up from germline, CDR1 is SQVTM and CDR2 is ANQGSEA. The junction had 10 bases not matched to a gene; V was cut back by 4 bases and J by 8 bases. For the CDR3, the DNA is TGCAGCGTTGTTTGGCAGGGGGCCTTCGATGAGCAGTTCTTC. Its translation is CSVVWQGAFDEQFF.

The chain's CDR3 is CASSLGTGDEQYF. CDR3 bases: TGTGCCAGCAGCTTAGGGACAGGGGACGAGCAGTACTTC. The chain has TRBV11-2 and TRBJ2-7; the match to TRBD1 covers 9 bases. The CDR3 runs to 13 residues. Germline lookup yields CDR1 SGHAT and CDR2 FQNNGV. After removal of 1 base from V and 5 bases from J, the junction contained 0 bases not matched to a gene.

The chain has TRBV5-6 and TRBJ2-5, with TRBD2 as a possible D gene (6 bases). The CDR3 length is 14 residues. Germline values: CDR1 SGHDT, CDR2 YYEEEE. V was cut by 4 bases and J by 1 base, with 11 bases left in between. CDR3 bases: TGTGCCAGCAGCCTGTGGGACTCCCAAGAGACCCAGTACTTC. Protein product: CASSLWDSQETQYF.

V gene TRBV5-1 combines with J gene TRBJ2-5, with 9 bases identical to TRBD1. The germline V gene has CDR1 SGHRS and CDR2 YFSETQ. V was pared by 4 bases and J by 2 bases, with 3 bases of the junction left unmatched. This CDR3 comprises 14 residues. The CDR3 loop reads CASSHGQGQETQYF. In DNA form, the CDR3 reads TGCGCCAGCAGCCACGGACAGGGGCAAGAGACCCAGTACTTC.

The chain employs TRBV5-1 and TRBJ2-1; TRBD2 matches at 7 bases. The CDR3 is 16 residues long. V shed 5 bases, J shed 9 bases, and the junction held 17 bases outside the gene matches. The V gene's germline CDR1 is SGHRS and CDR2 YFSETQ. The CDR3 DNA reads as TGCGCCAGCAGTGGGCTGACGGGCGGGGGTAAGGGTGAGCAGTTCTTC. Translated: CASSGLTGGGKGEQFF.

The V call is TRBV10-2, the J call TRBJ2-7; a possible D gene is TRBD2 (7 bases). Trimming took 6 bases from V and 3 from J, leaving 18 bases between them. Germline V lookup: CDR1 WSHSY, CDR2 SAAADI. The CDR3 runs to 15 residues. DNA for the CDR3: TGCGCCAGCAGGGGGGGGACACTCCCCAACTACGAGCAGTACTTC. Translated: CASRGGTLPNYEQYF.

This clone was seen a single time. In DNA form, the CDR3 reads TGCAGCGTTGAAGAGGAGCGGGACACAGATACGCAGTATTTT. This gives the protein CSVEEERDTDTQYF. The chain combines TRBV29-1 with TRBJ2-3; 7 bases map to TRBD2. The length of the CDR3 is 14 residues. Germline V gives CDR1 SQVTM, CDR2 ANQGSEA. With 0 bases clipped from V and 2 bases from J, the junction kept 2 bases outside the gene matches.

J is TRBJ2-5 and V is TRBV28; D gene unclear. With 3 bases removed from V and 4 bases from J, the gap between germline ends came to 9 bases. The CDR3 spans 13 residues. Looked up from germline, CDR1 is MDHEN and CDR2 is SYDVKM. CDR3 nucleotide sequence: TGTGCCAGCAGTTTTTGGAGTGCAGAGACCCAGTACTTC. Encoded protein: CASSFWSAETQYF. The full variable domain, in which reference TRBV28 and TRBJ2-5 provide the parts outside the CDR3, is DVKVTQSSRYLVKRTGEKVFLECVQDMDHENMFWYRQDPGLGLRLIYFSYDVKMKEKGDIPEGYSVSREKKERFSLILESASTNQTSMYLCASSFWSAETQYFGPGTRLLVL.

Only a few counts were recorded for this clone. The chain joins TRBV19 to TRBJ2-7; 14 bases line up with TRBD2. J gave up 5 bases and V 7 bases, and 10 bases lay outside the gene matches. Germline V gives CDR1 LNHDA, CDR2 SQIVND (reference sequence). The length of the CDR3 is 16 residues. CDR3 in DNA: TGTGCCAGTACCCCCCTGGGACTAGCGGGAGTCGACGAGCAGTACTTC. This encodes CASTPLGLAGVDEQYF.

This clone occurred once. The V and J genes are TRBV5-1 and TRBJ1-2, with TRBD1 matching 7 bases. Germline CDR1 is SGHRS and CDR2 is YFSETQ. V lost 0 bases, J lost 8 bases, and 7 bases stayed unmatched. The CDR3 extends over 14 amino acids. The CDR3 loop reads CASSLGFEGQGYTF. CDR3 bases: TGCGCCAGCAGCTTGGGGTTCGAGGGACAGGGCTACACCTTC.

The chain recombines TRBV28 with TRBJ1-3, with TRBD1 as a possible D gene (6 bases). This CDR3 comprises 15 residues. Trimming pared 7 bases from V and 3 bases from J, leaving 16 bases between. Per germline, CDR1 MDHEN and CDR2 SYDVKM. For the CDR3, the DNA is TGTGCCAGCACGACGGCGGGGGGGCATGGAAACACCATATATTTT. Protein: CASTTAGGHGNTIYF.

The chain joins TRBV29-1 to TRBJ2-1, with 12 nucleotides matching TRBD2. Per the germline V gene, CDR1 is SQVTM and CDR2 is ANQGSEA. V shed 4 bases, J shed 3 bases, and the junction held 7 bases outside the gene matches. The CDR3 has 16 amino acids. The CDR3 here is CSVGKTSGSDYNEQFF. The CDR3 bases are TGCAGCGTTGGGAAGACTAGCGGGAGTGACTACAATGAGCAGTTCTTC.

This CDR3 reads CASSLERVGGHKEETQYF. For the CDR3, the DNA is TGTGCCAGCAGCTTAGAGAGGGTAGGGGGCCATAAAGAAGAGACCCAGTACTTC. The chain has TRBV13 and TRBJ2-5; 7 bases are a match to TRBD1. This CDR3 is built from 18 residues. Germline V lookup: CDR1 PRHDT, CDR2 FYEKMQ (reference sequence). The V gene end was trimmed by 1 base and the J gene end by 3 bases; junction bases not matched to a gene: 14.

This chain connects TRBV11-1 to TRBJ1-1; TRBD1 aligns across 8 bases. V lost 1 base, J lost 7 bases, and 5 bases stayed unmatched. The CDR3 runs to 14 residues. Germline loops: CDR1 SGHAT, CDR2 FQDESV (reference sequence). CDR3 protein: CASSLGQGAVEAFF. The CDR3, as DNA: TGTGCCAGCAGCTTAGGCCAGGGGGCGGTTGAAGCTTTCTTT.

The chain uses TRBV30 and TRBJ2-1, with a possible D match to TRBD1 (6 bases). CDR1 and CDR2 (germline): GTSNPN, SVGIG (reference sequence). V was shortened by 4 bases and J by 6 bases, with 25 bases between the two germline ends. This CDR3 has 17 residues. The chain's CDR3 is CAWNFPDHRAYRNEQFF. In DNA form, the CDR3 reads TGTGCCTGGAACTTCCCGGACCACAGGGCCTACCGCAATGAGCAGTTCTTC.

This clone was observed a few times. The rearrangement links TRBV19 to TRBJ1-5, with a weak D call TRBD1 (5 bases). CDR3 size: 16 residues. Per germline, CDR1 LNHDA and CDR2 SQIVND (reference sequence). V shed 0 bases and J shed 0 bases, with 9 bases lying between them. The CDR3 spells CASSIEAGFSNQPQHF. The CDR3 nucleotides are TGTGCCAGTAGTATAGAGGCAGGGTTTAGCAATCAGCCCCAGCATTTT.

This sequence joins TRBV10-1 and TRBJ2-3; perhaps TRBD2 as D (6 bases). This CDR3 spans 14 amino acids. Germline V gene lookup returns CDR1 WNHNN and CDR2 SYGVQD (reference sequence). Between the trimmed V and J ends, which lost 3 bases and 4 bases, there was a span of 11 bases. The CDR3 spells CASSEIGEADTQYF. The CDR3 nucleotides read TGCGCCAGCAGTGAAATCGGGGAGGCAGATACGCAGTATTTT.

The V call is TRBV5-6, the J call TRBJ2-7; TRBD1 might be the D (6 bases). Between the trimmed V and J ends, which lost 4 bases and 1 base, there was a span of 12 bases. In germline, CDR1 is SGHDT, CDR2 YYEEEE. This CDR3 contains 14 residues. The CDR3 bases are TGTGCCAGCAGCGTGACAGGCCTATCCTACGAGCAGTACTTC. This encodes CASSVTGLSYEQYF.

This clone appeared a single time. The gene calls are TRBV5-1 and TRBJ2-5, with 9 positions matching TRBD2. Germline assignment: CDR1 SGHRS and CDR2 YFSETQ. J was trimmed by 5 bases and V by 4 bases; bases with no gene match: 9. The CDR3 is made up of 15 amino acids. The CDR3 DNA follows: TGCGCCAGCAGCAGGTATAGCGGGAGAAGGGAGACCCAGTACTTC. Its translation is CASSRYSGRRETQYF.

This clone turned up a few times. This sequence joins TRBV6-5 and TRBJ1-2; D remains ambiguous. Trimming took 4 bases from V and 6 from J, leaving 12 bases between them. Germline V CDR1 and CDR2: MNHEY, SVGAGI. The length of the CDR3 is 13 residues. CDR3 sequence: CASSSSRLDGYTF. The CDR3 coding sequence is TGTGCCAGCAGTTCCTCCCGACTGGATGGCTACACCTTC.

The genes are TRBV6-5 and TRBJ1-2; D gene unclear. The V end lost 2 bases, the J end lost 8 bases, and 12 bases lay between the germline ends. CDR3 length equals 13 residues. The germline V gene encodes CDR1 MNHEY and CDR2 SVGAGI. The CDR3 DNA reads as TGTGCCAGCAGTTACGGCTCCCTGGGCGGCTACACCTTC. Amino acids: CASSYGSLGGYTF.